The present T cell receptor (beta chain) was sequenced within a study of cytomegalovirus exposure and HLA in healthy donors. Study findings and constraints: Most TCR sequences proved rare, with some public TCRs found in many donors. The authors listed roughly 150 TCR beta chains as cytomegalovirus-associated. According to reports, the classifier identified cytomegalovirus status with high specificity and sensitivity.

TCRdb's table, derived via immunoSEQ multiplex PCR, lists solely in-frame clones and lacks some. Seen here are about 220,000 clones, around nine tenths observed once, and the top ten hold approximately 1.1%. As concerns this clone: Its antigen is as yet unknown.

The CDR3 runs 13 residues. CDR1 KGHSH and CDR2 LQKENI come from the germline V gene. Trimming removed 6 bases from V and 11 bases from J, with 19 bases in between. The rearrangement joins TRBV18 to TRBJ1-2; D is possibly TRBD1 (6 bases). This clonotype originated in a woman between 18 and 30 years old in good health and CMV-seronegative. The sample comprised PBMCs. The CDR3 here is CASSPTTQGIYTF. CDR3 bases: TGTGCCAGCTCCCCGACCACCCAGGGGATATACACCTTC.